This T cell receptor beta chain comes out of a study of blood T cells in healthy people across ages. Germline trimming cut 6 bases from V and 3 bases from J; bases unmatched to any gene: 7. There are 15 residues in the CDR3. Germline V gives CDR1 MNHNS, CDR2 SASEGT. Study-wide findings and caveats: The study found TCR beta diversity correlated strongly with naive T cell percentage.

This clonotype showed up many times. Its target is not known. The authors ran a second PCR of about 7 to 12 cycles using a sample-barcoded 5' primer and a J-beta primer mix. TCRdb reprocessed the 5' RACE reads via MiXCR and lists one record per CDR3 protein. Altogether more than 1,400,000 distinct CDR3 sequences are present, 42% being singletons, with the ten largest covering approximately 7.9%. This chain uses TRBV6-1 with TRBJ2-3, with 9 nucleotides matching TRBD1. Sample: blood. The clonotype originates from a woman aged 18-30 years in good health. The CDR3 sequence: CASSPTGGGTDTQYF. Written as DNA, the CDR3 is TGTGCCAGCAGCCCGACAGGGGGAGGAACAGATACGCAGTATTTT.